The 14 T cell receptor beta chains listed next were all sequenced from one sample in a study of shared clonotypes between healthy human individuals. Repertoires were generated with immunoSEQ multiplex PCR, while TCRdb's copy carries only in-frame clones and drops some. Of 2 million to 3 million clones listed, roughly 93% were seen once; the top ten hold 0.36%. The specimen sequenced was naive CD4+ T cells from PBMCs. As for subset: CD45RA+ positively selected. The receptors derive from a man aged 18 to 29 in good health. Some clones in this sample may be carry-over from other donors' samples.

The chain is built from TRBV30 and TRBJ2-1; 14 bases match TRBD2. Germline V gives CDR1 GTSNPN, CDR2 SVGIG (reference sequence). CDR3 length equals 17 residues. V shed 2 bases and J 2 bases; nucleotides not matched to a gene: 5. DNA of the CDR3: TGTGCCTGGAGTATGGGACTAGCGGGAGACCCCTACAATGAGCAGTTCTTC. Its protein product is CAWSMGLAGDPYNEQFF.

The rearrangement joins TRBV5-1 to TRBJ1-1; D might be TRBD1 (6 bases). Germline values: CDR1 SGHRS, CDR2 YFSETQ. The CDR3 extends over 14 amino acids. Trimming took 4 bases from V and 4 from J, leaving 14 bases between them. The CDR3 DNA is TGCGCCAGCAGCCTGGAACAGGGCGTCACTGAAGCTTTCTTT. This codes for CASSLEQGVTEAFF.

The CDR3 loop is CASSQDLPDTQYF. The CDR3 coding sequence is TGCGCCAGCAGCCAAGATCTCCCAGATACGCAGTATTTT. The chain recombines TRBV4-1 with TRBJ2-3; D is unclear. The germline V gene has CDR1 MGHRA and CDR2 YSYEKL. Between the trimmed V and J ends, which lost 0 bases and 4 bases, there was a span of 5 bases. The CDR3 consists of 13 residues.

V gene TRBV7-3 combines with J gene TRBJ1-2; D uncertain. Per germline, CDR1 SGHTA and CDR2 FQGTGA. The V end was cut by 1 base, the J end by 3 bases, with 9 bases between. The CDR3 totals 14 residues. The CDR3 reads CASSLRPLDYGYTF. CDR3 DNA sequence: TGTGCCAGCAGCTTAAGACCCTTAGACTATGGCTACACCTTC.

The chain employs TRBV11-2 and TRBJ2-1; 10 positions match TRBD2. The CDR3 contains 16 residues. Looked up from germline, CDR1 is SGHAT and CDR2 is FQNNGV. Germline trimming cut 5 bases from V and 7 bases from J; bases unmatched to any gene: 11. The CDR3 is CASSTIAGGRGNEQFF. The CDR3 DNA reads TGTGCCAGCAGCACAATAGCGGGAGGCCGGGGGAATGAGCAGTTCTTC.

The V and J genes are TRBV4-2 and TRBJ2-7, with D unresolved. CDR3 length: 12 residues. CDR1 is LGHNA and CDR2 is YNFKEQ in the germline V gene. Trimming took off 1 base at V and 6 bases at J, with 7 bases between the two ends. CDR3 nucleotide sequence: TGTGCCAGCAGCCAAGTTCCTTTCGAGCAGTACTTC. Protein: CASSQVPFEQYF.

This clone was counted a single time. The chain carries TRBV7-8 and TRBJ2-2, with a weak D call TRBD2 (6 bases). Germline assignment: CDR1 SGHVS and CDR2 FQNEAQ. This CDR3 has 14 amino acids. Trimming removed 8 bases from V and 3 bases from J, with 13 bases in between. The CDR3 loop is CASGGVGYTGELFF. CDR3 sequence (DNA): TGTGCCAGCGGAGGGGTAGGGTACACCGGGGAGCTGTTTTTT.

The chain combines TRBV4-1 with TRBJ1-2; D possibly corresponds to TRBD1 (5 bases). The germline gives CDR1 MGHRA, CDR2 YSYEKL. The ends were cut back, 4 bases at V and 5 bases at J, with 14 bases in the middle. CDR3 length equals 14 residues. The CDR3 is CASSRGTAPYGYTF. The CDR3 DNA sequence: TGCGCCAGCAGCCGCGGGACGGCCCCATATGGCTACACCTTC.

V is TRBV19 and J is TRBJ2-6; 9 bases are shared with TRBD1. V was pared by 3 bases and J by 0 bases, with 9 bases of the junction left unmatched. The CDR3 length is 19 residues. The germline V gene has CDR1 LNHDA and CDR2 SQIVND (reference sequence). The CDR3: CASSIHPGQGLSGANVLTF. The CDR3 coding sequence is TGTGCCAGTAGTATCCACCCGGGACAGGGCCTCTCTGGGGCCAACGTCCTGACTTTC. Together with reference TRBV19 and TRBJ2-6, the CDR3 gives the full variable domain: DGGITQSPKYLFRKEGQNVTLSCEQNLNHDAMYWYRQDPGQGLRLIYYSQIVNDFQKGDIAEGYSVSREKKESFPLTVTSAQKNPTAFYLCASSIHPGQGLSGANVLTFGAGSRLTVL.

The chain carries TRBV25-1 and TRBJ2-1, with 9 bases fitting TRBD2. This CDR3 contains 16 residues. J lost 9 bases, V lost 4 bases, and 13 bases had no gene match. Germline V CDR1 and CDR2: MGHDK, SYGVNS. CDR3 nucleotide sequence: TGTGCCAGCAGTGTGTACGCGGCTAGCGGGATAGGTGAGCAGTTCTTC. The encoded protein is CASSVYAASGIGEQFF.

V usage is TRBV25-1 and J usage is TRBJ2-7; D not certain. Deletions cut 1 base from V and 5 bases from J, with 15 bases between. Germline V gene data show CDR1 as MGHDK and CDR2 as SYGVNS. The length of the CDR3 is 15 residues. CDR3 amino acids: CASSESSRAAHEQYF. The CDR3 nucleotides are TGTGCCAGCAGTGAATCAAGTAGGGCGGCACACGAGCAGTACTTC.

This sequence joins TRBV6-1 and TRBJ2-7; no reliable D call. CDR1 and CDR2 (germline): MNHNS, SASEGT. The CDR3 runs to 16 residues. V was clipped by 1 base and J by 3 bases, with 16 bases between them. The CDR3 sequence: CASSEDGQTPYYEQYF. CDR3 sequence (DNA): TGTGCCAGCAGTGAAGATGGGCAGACACCATACTACGAGCAGTACTTC.

The chain has TRBV25-1 and TRBJ2-5; TRBD1 is a possible D gene (6 bases). The CDR3 has 13 residues. V was cut by 7 bases and J by 5 bases, with 14 bases left in between. In germline, CDR1 is MGHDK, CDR2 SYGVNS. The CDR3 here is CASTGHPGETQYF. DNA for the CDR3: TGTGCCAGCACGGGACACCCCGGGGAGACCCAGTACTTC.

The V gene is TRBV10-3, the J gene TRBJ2-6; D ambiguous. V lost 2 bases, J lost 0 bases, and 5 bases lay in between. Germline lookup yields CDR1 ENHRY and CDR2 SYGVKD. This CDR3 region has 15 residues. CDR3 DNA: TGTGCCATCAGTGAGGTCAACTCTGGGGCCAACGTCCTGACTTTC. This translates into CAISEVNSGANVLTF.